Following are 16 T cell receptor beta chains from one sample sequenced in a study of control samples from healthy donors and cancer patients. Profiled with immunoSEQ multiplex PCR; TCRdb holds only in-frame clones, not every one. The table includes about 130,000 clones, 80% to 95% detected once. The sequenced sample consisted of blood. The receptors were gathered from a man between 35 and 55 years old in good health.

The rearrangement uses TRBV7-8 and TRBJ1-1; D possibly corresponds to TRBD1 (5 bases). V gave up 5 bases and J gave up 3 bases, with 16 bases separating them. The CDR3 is 15 residues long. Germline V gives CDR1 SGHVS, CDR2 FQNEAQ. As DNA, the CDR3 is TGTGCCAGCAGCATAACAGGTTTTGGGGACACTGAAGCTTTCTTT. Its translation is CASSITGFGDTEAFF.

This chain connects TRBV29-1 to TRBJ1-1, with D possibly matching TRBD1 (6 bases). Germline V gene data show CDR1 as SQVTM and CDR2 as ANQGSEA. With 7 bases removed from V and 4 bases from J, the gap between germline ends came to 13 bases. This CDR3 region has 12 residues. CDR3 bases: TGCAGCGGCCTGGGGGGGCCCACTGAAGCTTTCTTT. Translating gives CSGLGGPTEAFF.

The rearrangement links TRBV6-5 to TRBJ1-2; D remains unclear. Per germline, CDR1 MNHEY and CDR2 SVGAGI. Between the trimmed V and J ends, which lost 6 bases and 6 bases, there was a span of 11 bases. The CDR3 has 12 amino acids. The CDR3 sequence is CASRPITDGYTF. The CDR3 bases are TGTGCCAGCAGACCTATTACAGATGGCTACACCTTC.

The rearrangement joins TRBV5-8 to TRBJ1-1; unclear D gene. V was trimmed by 4 bases and J by 1 base, leaving 8 bases between them. Germline assignment: CDR1 SGHTS and CDR2 YDEGEE. The CDR3 has 13 residues. In DNA, the CDR3 is TGTGCCAGCAGCCCCACCCGGAACACTGAAGCTTTCTTT. Translation gives CASSPTRNTEAFF.

The rearrangement uses TRBV11-3 and TRBJ1-3; no reliable D call. Germline loops: CDR1 SGHNT, CDR2 YENEEA. This CDR3 spans 14 amino acids. The V gene lost 6 bases and the J gene lost 2 bases, with 11 bases spanning the gap. The CDR3 DNA sequence: TGTGCCAGCAGTGGAGGATCGACTGGAAACACCATATATTTT. This codes for CASSGGSTGNTIYF.

V gene TRBV7-8 combines with J gene TRBJ2-5; 8 nucleotides agree with TRBD2. The CDR3 has 14 amino acids. V was clipped by 3 bases and J by 5 bases; unmatched bases: 5. Germline V gene lookup returns CDR1 SGHVS and CDR2 FQNEAQ. The CDR3 is CASSLITGGETQYF. Here the CDR3 DNA reads TGTGCCAGCAGCTTGATCACGGGAGGGGAGACCCAGTACTTC.

The rearrangement links TRBV7-9 to TRBJ2-5, with 10 bases matching TRBD2. The CDR3 totals 16 residues. J lost 2 bases, V lost 5 bases, and 8 bases had no gene match. The germline V gene has CDR1 SEHNR and CDR2 FQNEAQ (reference sequence). CDR3 sequence: CASSPTSGDKQETQYF. The CDR3 coding sequence is TGTGCCAGCAGCCCCACTAGCGGGGATAAACAAGAGACCCAGTACTTC.

The chain carries TRBV12-3 or TRBV12-4 and TRBJ1-1; tentative D call: TRBD1 (5 bases). V was clipped by 3 bases and J by 8 bases, with 10 bases between them. The CDR3 has 12 residues. The CDR3 nucleotides are TGTGCCAGCAGTTTCCGGGGCGGGGAAGCTTTCTTT. Translation gives CASSFRGGEAFF.

This CDR3 is CASSPHEPNTEAFF. CDR3 coding DNA: TGTGCCAGCAGTCCGCATGAGCCGAACACTGAAGCTTTCTTT. The chain carries TRBV7-2 and TRBJ1-1; D is ambiguous. Trimming cost V 6 bases and J 1 base, with 12 bases left between them. There are 14 residues in the CDR3. Germline CDR1 is SGHTA and CDR2 is FQGNSA.

This chain uses TRBV3-1 (or the pseudogene TRBV3-2) with TRBJ2-5; 10 bases map to TRBD2. The length of the CDR3 is 16 residues. The germline V gene encodes CDR1 LGHDT and CDR2 YNNKEL (reference sequence). Losses at the gene ends were 0 bases for V and 4 bases for J; bases not matched to a gene: 5. CDR3 DNA: TGTGCCAGCAGCCAAGATCGACGGACTAGCGGAGAGACCCAGTACTTC. This codes for CASSQDRRTSGETQYF.

This clone was seen only a few times. The V gene is TRBV20-1, the J gene TRBJ2-3; D remains unclear. CDR3 size: 14 residues. Trimming left V 3 bases short and J 3 bases short, with 13 bases between. CDR1 and CDR2 (germline): DFQATT, SNEGSKA (reference sequence). The CDR3 DNA follows: TGCAGTGCTAGTGGCCCACCGGCAACAGATACGCAGTATTTT. Translating gives CSASGPPATDTQYF.

This chain joins TRBV6-5 and TRBJ1-1; no clear D gene. Germline V gene data show CDR1 as MNHEY and CDR2 as SVGAGI. V lost 7 bases and J lost 4, with 16 bases in between. The CDR3 totals 14 residues. This CDR3 is CASTRSERGTEAFF. As DNA, the CDR3 is TGTGCCAGCACCCGGAGTGAGCGGGGCACTGAAGCTTTCTTT.

This chain's CDR3 is CASSQDDRPITDTQYF. DNA for the CDR3: TGTGCCAGCAGCCAAGATGATCGTCCTATCACAGATACGCAGTATTTT. The chain links TRBV4-2 to TRBJ2-3; D ambiguous. Germline CDR1 is LGHNA and CDR2 is YNFKEQ. Trimming shortened V by 0 bases and J by 2 bases, and 12 bases separated the two germline ends. This CDR3 has 16 amino acids.

The chain uses TRBV28 and TRBJ2-5, with 9 bases identical to TRBD1. Losses at the gene ends were 6 bases for V and 5 bases for J; bases not matched to a gene: 10. The CDR3 length is 15 residues. Germline CDR1 MDHEN, CDR2 SYDVKM. The CDR3 region is CASRTLTGGAETQYF. The CDR3 DNA reads TGTGCCAGCAGAACCTTAACAGGGGGCGCTGAGACCCAGTACTTC.

The chain uses TRBV19 and TRBJ2-7, with D hard to call. The ends were cut back, 3 bases at V and 3 bases at J, with 6 bases in the middle. CDR3 size: 12 residues. Per the germline V gene, CDR1 is LNHDA and CDR2 is SQIVND (reference sequence). In DNA form, the CDR3 reads TGTGCCAGTAGTATCTTGGGCTACGAGCAGTACTTC. Amino acids: CASSILGYEQYF.

V and J are TRBV5-1 and TRBJ1-2; D call uncertain. This CDR3 spans 16 amino acids. Trimming removed 1 base from V and 2 bases from J, with 15 bases in between. Germline V gene sequence: CDR1 SGHRS, CDR2 YFSETQ. CDR3 sequence: CASSLSSGLGNYGYTF. Written as DNA, the CDR3 is TGCGCCAGCAGCTTGTCTTCCGGGCTGGGGAACTATGGCTACACCTTC.